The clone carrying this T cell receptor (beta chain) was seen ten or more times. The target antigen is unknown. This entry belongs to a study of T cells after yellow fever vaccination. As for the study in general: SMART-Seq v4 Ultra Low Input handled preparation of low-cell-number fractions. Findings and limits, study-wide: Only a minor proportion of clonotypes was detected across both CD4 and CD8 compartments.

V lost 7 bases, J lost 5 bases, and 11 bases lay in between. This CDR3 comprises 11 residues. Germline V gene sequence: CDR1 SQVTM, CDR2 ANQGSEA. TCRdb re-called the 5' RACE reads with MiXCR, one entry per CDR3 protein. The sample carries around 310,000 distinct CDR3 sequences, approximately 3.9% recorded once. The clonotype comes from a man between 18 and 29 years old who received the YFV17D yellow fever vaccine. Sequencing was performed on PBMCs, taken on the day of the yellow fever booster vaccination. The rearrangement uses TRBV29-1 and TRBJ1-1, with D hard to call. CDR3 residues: CSALLGTEAFF. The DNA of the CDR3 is TGCAGCGCGTTGTTGGGGACTGAAGCTTTCTTT.